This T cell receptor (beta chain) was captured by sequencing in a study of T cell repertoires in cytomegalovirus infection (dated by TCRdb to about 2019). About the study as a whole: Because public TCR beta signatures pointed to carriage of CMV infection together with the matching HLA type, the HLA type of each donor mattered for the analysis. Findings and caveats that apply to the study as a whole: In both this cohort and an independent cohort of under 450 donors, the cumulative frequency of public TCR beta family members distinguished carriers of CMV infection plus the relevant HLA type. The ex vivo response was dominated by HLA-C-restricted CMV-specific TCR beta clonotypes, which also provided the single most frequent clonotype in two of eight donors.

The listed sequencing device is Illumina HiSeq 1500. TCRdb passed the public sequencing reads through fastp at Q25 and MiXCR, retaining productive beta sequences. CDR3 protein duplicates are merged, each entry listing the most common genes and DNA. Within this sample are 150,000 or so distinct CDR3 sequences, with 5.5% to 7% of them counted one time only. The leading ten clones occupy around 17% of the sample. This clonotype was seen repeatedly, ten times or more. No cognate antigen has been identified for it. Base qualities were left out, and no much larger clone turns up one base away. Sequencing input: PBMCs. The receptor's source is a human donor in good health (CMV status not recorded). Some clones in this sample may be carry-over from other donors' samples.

At the DNA level, the sequence is TGTGCCAGCAGCTTAGTTGGGGGCACAAAAAATCAGCCCCAGCATTTT. This codes for CASSLVGGTKNQPQHF. The V gene is TRBV7-8 and the J gene is TRBJ1-5; a tentative D match to TRBD1 spans 6 bases. The CDR3 has 16 amino acids, counting the end cysteine and phenylalanine. Just the 48-base CDR3 DNA is kept, in frame starting at base 1. CDR1 is given as SGHVS and CDR2 as FQNEAQ, both from the germline V gene. Trimming costs V 1 base and J 4 bases, and their ends lie 14 bases apart. Beyond the CDR3, the reference TRBV7-8 and TRBJ1-5 genes provide the residues; the full variable domain reads: GAGVSQSPRYKVAKRGQDVALRCDPISGHVSLFWYQQALGQGPEFLTYFQNEAQLDKSGLPSDRFFAERPEGSVSTLKIQRTQQEDSAVYLCASSLVGGTKNQPQHFGDGTRLSIL.